This T cell receptor beta chain comes out of a study of beta chain features in type 1 diabetes. The entirety of the isolated RNA underwent reverse transcription, so expressed TCRB transcripts were sequenced. Some clones are missing from TCRdb's copy, which holds only in-frame ones; the method was immunoSEQ multiplex PCR. The table records over 600,000 clones, roughly 12% of them present only once. The germline gives CDR1 SGHTS, CDR2 YDEGEE. Trimming took off 1 base at V and 5 bases at J, with 6 bases between the two ends. This CDR3 is 12 amino acids long. The study, taken as a whole, reports: Shortening that was moderate but significant affected the TCRB CDR3s of Type 1 diabetes patients in all four CD4+ subsets. Naive, central memory and Treg TCRB repertoires seemed to resemble each other more closely in patients than they did in healthy donors.

About this clone: What it binds is unknown. Within the sample, other DNA sequences also encode this same CDR3.

The source is a man younger than 40 with type 1 diabetes. Sequencing input: naive CD4+ T cells from blood. This chain joins TRBV5-8 and TRBJ1-2, with D tentatively TRBD1 (5 bases). CDR3 sequence reads: CASSLRGYGYTF. The CDR3 DNA reads TGTGCCAGCAGCTTGAGGGGTTATGGCTACACCTTC.